The 14 T cell receptor beta chains listed next were all sequenced from one sample in a study of blood T cell repertoires in COVID-19. Assay: immunoSEQ multiplex PCR; the TCRdb copy retains only in-frame clones and omits some. The sample holds under 200,000 clones; around 83% are singletons and the top ten take 3.6%. Sequenced: PBMCs or T cells enriched from blood (not recorded which). These receptors were obtained from a woman between 50 and 59 years old in a cohort exposed to, infected with or recovered from COVID-19 (not recorded which).

This chain connects TRBV21-1 to TRBJ1-2; TRBD1, the table's D call, lacks a check against the DNA. TRBV21-1 is a pseudogene segment. This CDR3 spans 15 amino acids. The CDR3: CASSRGFKGDYGYTF. Here the CDR3 DNA reads TGTGCCAGCAGCCGCGGGTTTAAGGGGGACTATGGCTACACCTTC.

V gene TRBV28 combines with J gene TRBJ2-3; D gene uncertain. Trimming removed 5 bases at V and 3 bases at J, with 6 bases between. Germline-derived CDR1 and CDR2 are MDHEN and SYDVKM. The CDR3 sequence is 12 residues long. The CDR3 DNA sequence: TGTGCCAGCAGTCTTAAAACAGATACGCAGTATTTT. Protein: CASSLKTDTQYF.

The chain is built from TRBV3-1 (or the pseudogene TRBV3-2) and TRBJ2-1; the match to TRBD2 covers 7 bases. The germline gives CDR1 LGHDT, CDR2 YNNKEL (reference sequence). Trimming cost V 1 base and J 4 bases; bases outside gene matches: 13. CDR3 size: 18 residues. The CDR3 loop is CASSQVSGRAQNYNEQFF. For the CDR3, the DNA is TGTGCCAGCAGCCAAGTATCTGGGAGGGCCCAAAATTACAATGAGCAGTTCTTC.

This clone showed up just a few times. The chain joins TRBV2 to TRBJ1-2; 9 bases align to TRBD1. The CDR3 spans 14 residues. V gave up 6 bases and J gave up 2 bases; unmatched junction bases: 4. Germline V gives CDR1 SNHLY, CDR2 FYNNEI. The CDR3 is CASSSDRGNYGYTF. The CDR3 DNA follows: TGTGCCAGCAGCTCGGACAGGGGAAACTATGGCTACACCTTC.

V is TRBV18 and J is TRBJ2-7; possibly TRBD2 for D (5 bases). From germline, CDR1 is KGHSH and CDR2 LQKENI. The germline V and J ends were trimmed by 2 bases and 6 bases, with 8 bases remaining between them. This CDR3 is built from 12 residues. The CDR3 protein is CASSPTDSEQYF. CDR3 sequence (DNA): TGTGCCAGCTCACCAACGGACTCCGAGCAGTACTTC.

This rearrangement joins TRBV7-9 to TRBJ1-4; D is possibly TRBD1 (5 bases). CDR1 is SEHNR and CDR2 is FQNEAQ in the germline V gene (reference sequence). Trimming pared 6 bases from V and 5 bases from J, leaving 7 bases between. This CDR3 region has 12 residues. The CDR3 reads CASRQENEKLFF. DNA for the CDR3: TGTGCCAGCAGACAGGAAAATGAAAAACTGTTTTTT.

This rearrangement joins TRBV19 to TRBJ1-5; D gene unclear. Germline values: CDR1 LNHDA, CDR2 SQIVND (reference sequence). This CDR3 has 14 amino acids. With 5 bases removed from V and 3 bases from J, the gap between germline ends came to 11 bases. The CDR3 reads CASSYARDNQPQHF. Here the CDR3 DNA reads TGTGCCAGTAGTTACGCCCGGGACAATCAGCCCCAGCATTTT.

The chain carries TRBV24-1 and TRBJ2-5, with TRBD1 matching over 8 bases. Germline-derived CDR1 and CDR2 are KGHDR and SFDVKD. The trim removed 3 bases at V and 5 bases at J, leaving 10 bases unmatched. This CDR3 is built from 16 residues. The CDR3 sequence: CATSDPRTGMEETQYF. The CDR3 region has the DNA TGTGCCACCAGTGATCCCAGGACAGGGATGGAGGAGACCCAGTACTTC.

V gene TRBV6-2 or TRBV6-3 combines with J gene TRBJ2-1, with TRBD2 matching 8 bases. CDR1 MNHEY and CDR2 SVGEGT come from the germline V gene. V lost 5 bases, J lost 3 bases, and 12 bases stayed unmatched. The CDR3 spans 17 residues. The CDR3 nucleotides read TGTGCCAGCAGTACCGGGAGGGAGCGGGGAAACTACAATGAGCAGTTCTTC. Translated, it gives CASSTGRERGNYNEQFF.

The J gene is TRBJ2-6, the V gene TRBV5-8, with TRBD2 matching 7 bases. V shed 5 bases and J 1 base; nucleotides not matched to a gene: 3. The CDR3 length is 15 residues. Germline CDR1 SGHTS, CDR2 YDEGEE. CDR3 sequence (DNA): TGTGCCAGCAGACCGGGGGGATCTGGGGCCAACGTCCTGACTTTC. It encodes CASRPGGSGANVLTF.

The chain recombines TRBV5-6 with TRBJ2-3, with D maybe TRBD2 (6 bases). Germline V lookup: CDR1 SGHDT, CDR2 YYEEEE. The CDR3 has 19 amino acids. V gave up 4 bases and J gave up 2 bases, with 26 bases separating them. CDR3 nucleotide sequence: TGTGCCAGCAGCCCCAAATTGCCGACAGCGGACTATGACACAGATACGCAGTATTTT. This translates into CASSPKLPTADYDTDTQYF.

J is TRBJ1-6 and V is TRBV3-1 (or the pseudogene TRBV3-2); maybe TRBD1 (6 bases). The CDR3 has 14 residues. The ends were cut back, 5 bases at V and 6 bases at J, with 11 bases in the middle. CDR1 and CDR2 from the germline V gene are LGHDT and YNNKEL (reference sequence). The CDR3, as DNA: TGTGCCAGCAGCTTACAGGGCGCTAATTCACCCCTCCACTTT. Encoded protein: CASSLQGANSPLHF.

The chain is built from TRBV25-1 and TRBJ1-1; D is ambiguous. V gave up 3 bases and J gave up 1 base, with 9 bases separating them. This CDR3 has 14 residues. From germline, CDR1 is MGHDK and CDR2 SYGVNS. The CDR3 DNA is TGTGCCAGCAGTGACCCCATCAGGAACACTGAAGCTTTCTTT. Its translation: CASSDPIRNTEAFF.

This clone was counted between two and nine times. This sequence joins TRBV5-8 and TRBJ1-1, with D perhaps matching TRBD1 (5 bases). Deletions cut 0 bases from V and 0 bases from J, with 12 bases between. The CDR3 is made up of 16 amino acids. Germline V gene data show CDR1 as SGHTS and CDR2 as YDEGEE. CDR3 nucleotide sequence: TGTGCCAGCAGCTTGGAGACAGCCCCCATGAACACTGAAGCTTTCTTT. Protein sequence: CASSLETAPMNTEAFF.